The 24 T cell receptor beta chains below were found in one sample sequenced in a study of T cell clonality in common variable immunodeficiency. The method was immunoSEQ multiplex PCR; TCRdb's version includes in-frame clones alone and lacks a portion of them. The repertoire yields some 33,000 clones, none seen only once; the top ten contain more than 3%. Source material: peripheral blood mononuclear cells. These receptor sequences come from a person aged 18 to 70 in good health.

The sample holds many counts of this clone. Read coverage stops 3 residues before the CDR3 terminus; the germline J gene supplies the remainder. The V gene is TRBV6-2 or TRBV6-3, the J gene TRBJ2-7, with TRBD1 matching 7 bases. CDR1 is MNHEY and CDR2 is SVGEGT in the germline V gene. The V gene end was trimmed by 5 bases and the J gene end by 6 bases; junction bases not matched to a gene: 4. CDR3 size: 12 residues. The CDR3 loop reads CASSETGTEQYF. The CDR3 DNA, read in part, is TGTGCCAGCAGTGAGACAGGGACCGAG.

This clone showed up many times. The CDR3 is cut off 3 residues early in the read; its end comes from the germline J gene. The chain has TRBV6-1 and TRBJ2-7; D gene uncertain. Between the trimmed V and J ends, which lost 2 bases and 3 bases, there was a span of 11 bases. Germline V gives CDR1 MNHNS, CDR2 SASEGT. The CDR3 extends over 14 amino acids. CDR3 DNA (partial): TGTGCCAGCAGTGAAATGGGCGTCGGCTACGAG. Translated, it gives CASSEMGVGYE. Given in full, the CDR3 is CASSEMGVGYEQYF.

This clone was counted many times. The CDR3 end falls 3 residues outside the read, so it is completed with the germline J gene. Other nucleotide sequences from this sample produce the same CDR3. The chain joins TRBV5-4 to TRBJ2-1, with 9 positions matching TRBD1. Germline trimming cut 7 bases from V and 5 bases from J; bases unmatched to any gene: 4. This CDR3 is built from 13 residues. CDR1 and CDR2 (germline): SGHNT, YYREEE (reference sequence). The CDR3: CASRDRANNEQFF. The sequenced part of the CDR3 DNA is TGTGCCAGCCGGGACAGGGCGAACAATGAG.

This clone has a count of ten or more. The read terminates 3 residues before the CDR3 end, so the remaining end is supplied by the germline J gene. The chain couples TRBV19 to TRBJ2-3, with TRBD2 matching 12 bases. Trimming took 9 bases from V and 4 from J; bases not matched to a gene: 2. Germline lookup yields CDR1 LNHDA and CDR2 SQIVND (reference sequence). This CDR3 has 13 amino acids. The CDR3 region is CASRLAGADTQYF. CDR3 DNA, as far as it was read: TGTGCCAGCAGACTAGCGGGAGCAGATACG.

Turning to this clone: One base away lies a much larger clone, so this may be a sequencing read error. The CDR3 is cut off 3 residues early in the read; its end comes from the germline J gene. The rearrangement joins TRBV6-2 or TRBV6-3 to TRBJ2-3, with D perhaps being TRBD1 or TRBD2 (5 bases each). The CDR3 consists of 12 residues. Germline CDR1 is MNHEY and CDR2 is SVGEGT. Incomplete CDR3 DNA: TGTGCCAGCACCACAGGAGGAGAGACG. It is translated as CASTTGGET. The entire CDR3 protein is CASTTGGETQYF.

This clone was counted ten times or more. The read halts 3 residues ahead of the CDR3 end, with the missing end drawn from the germline J gene. The genes are TRBV5-4 and TRBJ1-5; a possible D gene is TRBD1 (5 bases). The CDR3 is 13 amino acids. With 4 bases removed from V and 5 bases from J, the gap between germline ends came to 10 bases. Per germline, CDR1 SGHNT and CDR2 YYREEE (reference sequence). The CDR3 here is CASSPDNHQPQHF. CDR3 DNA (partial): TGTGCCAGCAGCCCGGACAACCATCAGCCC. Combining the CDR3 with reference TRBV5-4 and TRBJ1-5 gives the whole variable domain ETGVTQSPTHLIKTRGQQVTLRCSSQSGHNTVSWYQQALGQGPQFIFQYYREEENGRGNFPPRFSGLQFPNYSSELNVNALELDDSALYLCASSPDNHQPQHFGDGTRLSIL.

The sample holds many counts of this clone. The read ends 3 residues early relative to the CDR3; the germline J gene fills the gap. The chain is built from TRBV18 and TRBJ2-7; TRBD1 might be the D (6 bases). Germline V gene data show CDR1 as KGHSH and CDR2 as LQKENI. Trimming pared 4 bases from V and 5 bases from J, leaving 15 bases between. The CDR3 is 14 residues long. CDR3 DNA, as far as it was read: TGTGCCAGCTCACTACCCGGACAGAAAGACGAG. This codes for CASSLPGQKDE. The whole CDR3 sequence is CASSLPGQKDEQYF.

This clone was observed a few times. At one boundary the junction diverges from the germline segment, which might be a read error. The read halts 3 residues ahead of the CDR3 end, with the missing end drawn from the germline J gene. The rearrangement joins TRBV19 to TRBJ2-5, with a possible D match to TRBD1 (6 bases). Looked up from germline, CDR1 is LNHDA and CDR2 is SQIVND (reference sequence). The CDR3 sequence is 13 residues long. CDR3 DNA (partial): TGTCCCAGTAGTGTACAGGTACAGGGGACC. Translation: CPSSVQVQGT. The CDR3 reads in full as CPSSVQVQGTQYF. The full variable domain, in which reference TRBV19 and TRBJ2-5 provide the parts outside the CDR3, is DGGITQSPKYLFRKEGQNVTLSCEQNLNHDAMYWYRQDPGQGLRLIYYSQIVNDFQKGDIAEGYSVSREKKESFPLTVTSAQKNPTAFYLCPSSVQVQGTQYFGPGTRLLVL.

In this sample, this clone turned up many times. The read ends 3 residues early relative to the CDR3; the germline J gene fills the gap. The gene calls are TRBV20-1 and TRBJ2-3; 9 bases map to TRBD2. J was trimmed by 4 bases and V by 7 bases; bases with no gene match: 6. The CDR3 is 13 amino acids. Germline V gene lookup returns CDR1 DFQATT and CDR2 SNEGSKA (reference sequence). The CDR3 region is CSVAGGRADTQYF. CDR3 DNA (partial): TGCAGTGTTGCGGGAGGGCGTGCAGATACG.

This clone was counted at least ten times. The CDR3 goes on 3 residues after the read ends, and that part is filled in from the germline J gene. The chain couples TRBV4-1 to TRBJ2-3, with a tentative D call TRBD1 (6 bases). Germline V gene lookup returns CDR1 MGHRA and CDR2 YSYEKL. This CDR3 has 13 amino acids. V shed 1 base and J shed 4 bases, with 6 bases lying between them. The CDR3 reads CASSQGTADTQYF. Partial CDR3 DNA: TGCGCCAGCAGCCAAGGGACAGCAGATACG.

Ten or more counts support this clone. The read ends 3 residues early relative to the CDR3; the germline J gene fills the gap. The V and J genes are TRBV16 and TRBJ1-1; D gene unclear. Germline values: CDR1 KGHSY, CDR2 FQNENV. Trimming stripped 3 bases from V and 0 bases from J, with 11 bases between. This CDR3 is built from 15 residues. CDR3 in amino acids: CASSQVSTLNTEAFF. The CDR3 DNA, read in part, is TGTGCCAGCAGCCAGGTTAGTACCCTGAACACTGAA.

This clone was detected many times. Read sequence stops 3 residues before the CDR3 end, and the germline J gene provides the missing end. The rearrangement links TRBV4-2 to TRBJ1-2, with 10 bases aligning to TRBD1. V dropped 1 base and J dropped 4; count of bases not matched to a gene: 3. Looked up from germline, CDR1 is LGHNA and CDR2 is YNFKEQ. CDR3 length: 15 amino acids. The chain's CDR3 is CASSQAGTGAYGYTF. Partial CDR3 DNA: TGTGCCAGCAGCCAAGCAGGGACAGGGGCCTATGGC.

This clone was observed many times. The read ends 3 residues shy of where the CDR3 ends; the end is completed using the germline J gene. The J gene is TRBJ1-2, the V gene TRBV12-3 or TRBV12-4; possibly TRBD1 for D (6 bases). The CDR3 is made up of 13 amino acids. Partial CDR3 DNA: TGTGCCAGCAGTTTAGGGGGGCGCGAGGGC. Translated, it gives CASSLGGREG. In full, the CDR3 is CASSLGGREGYTF.

This clone was recorded at least ten times. From the germline J gene comes the end of the CDR3, since the read stops 3 residues before it. V usage is TRBV7-2 and J usage is TRBJ2-1, with D possibly TRBD2 on 7 matching bases. V lost 3 bases and J lost 4, with 10 bases in between. This CDR3 has 14 amino acids. CDR1 is SGHTA, CDR2 FQGNSA, per germline. The CDR3 protein is CASSLRGGYNEQFF. The sequenced part of the CDR3 DNA is TGTGCCAGCAGCTTGAGGGGGGGTTACAATGAG. The full variable domain, its missing parts supplied by reference TRBV7-2 and TRBJ2-1, is GAGVSQSPSNKVTEKGKDVELRCDPISGHTALYWYRQSLGQGLEFLIYFQGNSAPDKSGLPSDRFSAERTGGSVSTLTIQRTQQEDSAVYLCASSLRGGYNEQFFGPGTRLTVL.

This clone showed up many times. The CDR3 is cut off 3 residues early in the read; its end comes from the germline J gene. The chain is built from TRBV5-1 and TRBJ1-1; D uncertain. Trimming stripped 0 bases from V and 7 bases from J, with 13 bases between. CDR3 size: 14 residues. From germline, CDR1 is SGHRS and CDR2 YFSETQ. The CDR3 DNA, read in part, is TGCGCCAGCAGCTTGGGCCAGCGTTGGGTTGAA. Its protein is CASSLGQRWVE. The entire CDR3 protein is CASSLGQRWVEAFF.

This clone showed up many times. The CDR3 end lies 3 residues beyond the end of the read and is filled in from the germline J gene. The chain joins TRBV20-1 to TRBJ2-3; 7 bases match TRBD1. This CDR3 is 14 amino acids long. Germline V lookup: CDR1 DFQATT, CDR2 SNEGSKA (reference sequence). V lost 5 bases, J lost 2 bases, and 7 bases stayed unmatched. The sequenced CDR3 bases are TGCAGTGCTGGATTGACAGGGTTCACAGATACG. It encodes CSAGLTGFTDT. The full CDR3 protein reads CSAGLTGFTDTQYF.

This clone was recorded at least ten times. The CDR3 end is not reached by the read, which stops 3 residues before it; the germline J gene fills it in. This chain connects TRBV5-4 to TRBJ1-6, with TRBD1 matching 9 bases. The V segment lost 4 bases and the J segment 4 bases; nucleotides outside the gene matches: 6. Per germline, CDR1 SGHNT and CDR2 YYREEE (reference sequence). The CDR3 is made up of 16 amino acids. This CDR3 reads CASSTGGTGYNSPLHF. CDR3 bases read: TGTGCCAGCAGCACCGGGGGGACAGGGTATAATTCACCC.

This clone ranks as medium-sized. The read terminates 3 residues ahead of where the CDR3 ends, so the germline J gene completes it. The chain joins TRBV20-1 to TRBJ1-2; D is possibly TRBD1 (5 bases). This CDR3 is built from 16 residues. In germline, CDR1 is DFQATT, CDR2 SNEGSKA (reference sequence). Trimming removed 8 bases at V and 4 bases at J, with 26 bases between. CDR3 bases read: TGCAGTCTTTCCGGACGGAGCTTGAGGGGTTCCTATGGC. Protein: CSLSGRSLRGSYG. The full CDR3 protein reads CSLSGRSLRGSYGYTF.

This clone appeared many times. Sequencing ends 3 residues short of the CDR3 end; the germline J gene provides the rest. This chain uses TRBV5-1 with TRBJ2-3, with TRBD2 identical over 9 bases. Trimming cost V 4 bases and J 2 bases; bases outside gene matches: 5. Germline CDR1 reads SGHRS; CDR2 reads YFSETQ. The CDR3 extends over 15 amino acids. The DNA read from the CDR3 is TGCGCCAGCAGCCAGGGACTAGCTATCACAGATACG. Translating gives CASSQGLAITDT. The entire CDR3 is CASSQGLAITDTQYF.

Ten or more counts support this clone. The CDR3 goes on 3 residues after the read ends, and that part is filled in from the germline J gene. V usage is TRBV29-1 and J usage is TRBJ2-2; a possible D gene is TRBD1 (6 bases). Trimming pared 2 bases from V and 0 bases from J, leaving 7 bases between. Germline V CDR1 and CDR2: SQVTM, ANQGSEA. The CDR3 sequence is 14 residues long. The covered CDR3 bases are TGCAGCGTTGAACAGGGGACGAACACCGGGGAG. Translated: CSVEQGTNTGE. The whole CDR3 region reads CSVEQGTNTGELFF.

This clone was recorded many times. The missing CDR3 end, 3 residues past where the read stops, is filled in from the germline J gene. V is TRBV5-1 and J is TRBJ2-1, with a weak D call TRBD2 (6 bases). Trimming stripped 3 bases from V and 5 bases from J, with 12 bases between. The CDR3 covers 14 residues. Germline-derived CDR1 and CDR2 are SGHRS and YFSETQ. CDR3: CASSSWRGDNEQFF. The CDR3 DNA, read in part, is TGCGCCAGCAGCTCTTGGCGGGGTGACAATGAG.

This clone was recorded a few times. Read data end 3 residues before the CDR3 end; the end is taken from the germline J gene. The chain is built from TRBV19 and TRBJ1-2; the D gene is possibly TRBD1 (5 bases). The V gene's germline CDR1 is LNHDA and CDR2 SQIVND (reference sequence). The CDR3 runs 18 residues. The chain's CDR3 is CASSIGTSGGPSTDTYTF. The covered CDR3 bases are TGTGCCAGTAGTATAGGGACTAGCGGGGGACCTAGCACAGATACC.

This clone came up a few times. Read data end 3 residues before the CDR3 end; the end is taken from the germline J gene. The rearrangement uses TRBV5-1 and TRBJ2-2, with TRBD2 identical over 14 bases. CDR1 and CDR2 from the germline V gene are SGHRS and YFSETQ. Trimming took 0 bases from V and 4 from J; bases not matched to a gene: 5. The CDR3 contains 18 residues. The part of the CDR3 DNA that was read is TGCGCCAGCAGCTTGGGAGGGACTAGCGGGAGTACCACCGGGGAG. Its translation is CASSLGGTSGSTTGE. The full CDR3 protein reads CASSLGGTSGSTTGELFF.

Remarks on this clone: The CDR3 end lies 3 residues beyond the end of the read and is filled in from the germline J gene. The chain carries TRBV10-2 and TRBJ2-3; TRBD2 might be the D (6 bases). This CDR3 region has 14 residues. Germline assignment: CDR1 WSHSY and CDR2 SAAADI. Incomplete CDR3 DNA: TGCGCCAGCAGTGTCTTAGGAGGGGAAGAGACG. It translates to CASSVLGGEET. In full, the CDR3 is CASSVLGGEETQYF.